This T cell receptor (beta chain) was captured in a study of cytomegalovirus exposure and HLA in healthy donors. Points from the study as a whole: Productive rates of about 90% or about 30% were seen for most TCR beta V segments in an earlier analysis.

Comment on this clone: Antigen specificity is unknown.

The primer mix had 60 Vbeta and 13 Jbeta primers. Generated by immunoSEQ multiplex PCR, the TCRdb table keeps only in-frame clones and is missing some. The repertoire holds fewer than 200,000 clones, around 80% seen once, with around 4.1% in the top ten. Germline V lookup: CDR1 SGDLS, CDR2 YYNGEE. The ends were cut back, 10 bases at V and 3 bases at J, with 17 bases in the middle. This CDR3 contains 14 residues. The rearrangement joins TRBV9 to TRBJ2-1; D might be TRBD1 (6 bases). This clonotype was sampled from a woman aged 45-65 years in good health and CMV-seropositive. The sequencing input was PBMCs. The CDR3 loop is CARPEQGIYNEQFF. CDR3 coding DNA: TGTGCCCGCCCCGAGCAGGGGATCTACAATGAGCAGTTCTTC.